The rows below give T cell receptor beta chains drawn from one sample of a study of PD-1 blockade in mismatch repair-deficient tumors. Clones were sequenced by immunoSEQ multiplex PCR, and TCRdb holds only the in-frame ones, with some missing. Among 15,000 to 20,000 clones listed, more than 70% were seen once. The sequencing here drew on PBMCs, taken before pembrolizumab treatment. The receptors stem from an adult with mismatch repair-deficient cancer. The CDR3 runs from the conserved cysteine through the conserved F or W. The D gene is left open where the match is weak. Size values are once, few and many counts, or a class for expanded clones, and some rows have none.

>TRBV4-1|TRBJ1-1|-|-
CASSQVGNTEAFF
TGCGCCAGCAGCCAAGTTGGGAACACTGAAGCTTTCTTT
>TRBV7-2|TRBJ1-2|-|TRBD1
CASSLGQGRPTPPGGGAF
TGTGCCAGCAGCTTGGGACAGGGGAGACCTACACCCCCGGGCGGTGGCGCCTTC
>TRBV19|TRBJ2-1|-|TRBD2
CAGSMMREVDEQFF
TGTGCCGGTAGTATGATGCGGGAGGTAGATGAGCAGTTCTTC
>TRBV19|TRBJ2-1|-|TRBD2
CASSRAGDVDEQFF
TGTGCCAGTTCACGAGCGGGAGATGTCGATGAGCAGTTCTTC
>TRBV11-1|TRBJ2-6|once|-
CASSAGAGMTGANVLTF
TGTGCCAGCAGCGCCGGGGCAGGGATGACTGGGGCCAACGTCCTGACTTTC
>TRBV9|TRBJ2-2|-|-
CASSVYLGGSNTGELFF
TGTGCCAGCAGCGTATACCTGGGGGGCTCGAACACCGGGGAGCTGTTTTTT
>TRBV11-2|TRBJ2-7|-|TRBD2
CASSPFRAKREGGFEYF
TGTGCCAGCAGCCCCTTCAGGGCGAAACGGGAGGGAGGCTTTGAGTACTTC
>TRBV19|TRBJ2-6|-|-
CASSTQGSGANVLTF
TGTGCCAGTAGTACCCAGGGTTCTGGGGCCAACGTCCTGACTTTC
>TRBV5-1|TRBJ2-1|-|TRBD2
CASSLRAGSDAEQFF
TGCGCCAGCAGCTTGAGAGCGGGATCGGACGCTGAGCAGTTCTTC
>TRBV28|TRBJ2-7|once|-
CASSGYQPGRQHYYEQYF
TGTGCCAGCAGCGGATATCAGCCAGGACGGCAGCATTACTACGAGCAGTACTTC
>TRBV2|TRBJ2-7|-|TRBD1
CASSFLSDRDTAYEQYF
TGTGCCAGCAGTTTCCTTTCCGACAGGGATACGGCCTACGAGCAGTACTTC
>TRBV13|TRBJ2-7|-|TRBD1
CASSPGQGDEQYF
TGTGCCAGCAGCCCGGGACAGGGGGACGAGCAGTACTTC
>TRBV5-6|TRBJ2-1|-|-
CASSPAGVYNEQFF
TGTGCCAGCAGCCCCGCAGGAGTGTACAATGAGCAGTTCTTC
>TRBV7-2|TRBJ2-5|-|-
CASSPPGGTLETQYF
TGTGCCAGCAGCCCACCCGGCGGGACGTTAGAGACCCAGTACTTC
>TRBV6-1|TRBJ2-5|-|-
CASSEGGETQYF
TGTGCCAGCAGTGAAGGTGGGGAGACCCAGTACTTC
>TRBV6-5|TRBJ1-1|-|-
CASSYSRGVNTEAFF
TGTGCCAGCAGTTACAGCAGAGGGGTCAACACTGAAGCTTTCTTT
>TRBV11-2|TRBJ2-5|-|TRBD1
CASSSGQLQETQYF
TGTGCCAGCAGCTCGGGACAGCTACAAGAGACCCAGTACTTC
>TRBV4-1|TRBJ2-2|-|-
CASSRTIHSATGELFF
TGCGCCAGCAGCCGAACTATTCATTCTGCCACCGGGGAGCTGTTTTTT
>TRBV5-5|TRBJ2-3|-|TRBD2
CASSLTHLSGRSTDTQYF
TGTGCCAGCAGCTTGACACACCTTAGCGGGAGGAGCACAGATACGCAGTATTTT
>TRBV7-8|TRBJ1-1|-|TRBD1
CASSRDRGGNTEAFF
TGTGCCAGCAGCAGGGACAGGGGGGGTAACACTGAAGCTTTCTTT
>TRBV10-3|TRBJ2-2|-|-
CAISLTGGTGELFF
TGTGCCATCAGTCTGACAGGTGGCACCGGGGAGCTGTTTTTT
>TRBV27|TRBJ2-3|-|-
CASSYGGMPEGLDTQYF
TGTGCCAGCAGTTACGGAGGGATGCCTGAGGGTTTAGATACGCAGTATTTT
>TRBV5-4|TRBJ1-4|-|-
CASSNPGSGGKLFF
TGTGCCAGCAGCAACCCGGGCTCGGGGGGAAAACTGTTTTTT
>TRBV5-1|TRBJ1-2|-|-
CASSLGQSYGYTF
TGCGCCAGCAGCTTGGGTCAGTCCTATGGCTACACCTTC
>TRBV4-3|TRBJ2-1|-|-
CASSQESWENSYNEQFF
TGCGCCAGCAGCCAAGAGTCATGGGAGAACTCCTACAATGAGCAGTTCTTC
>TRBV28|TRBJ1-4|once|-
CASSLIKEKLFF
TGTGCCAGCAGTTTAATCAAGGAAAAACTGTTTTTT
>TRBV6-1|TRBJ1-4|few|-
CASRGKGTNEKLFF
TGTGCCAGCAGGGGAAAAGGAACTAATGAAAAACTGTTTTTT
>TRBV5-1|TRBJ2-4|-|-
CASSPDLINIQYF
TGCGCCAGCAGCCCGGACTTGATAAACATTCAGTACTTC
>TRBV5-6|TRBJ1-2|once|-
CASSFSQGHFRDGYTF
TGTGCCAGCAGCTTCTCCCAGGGTCACTTTCGGGATGGCTACACCTTC
>TRBV7-6|TRBJ2-7|-|-
CASSPREGHEQYF
TGTGCCAGCAGCCCCCGGGAAGGTCACGAGCAGTACTTC
>TRBV7-9|TRBJ1-1|-|-
CASTPASNTEAFF
TGTGCCAGCACCCCGGCCTCTAACACTGAAGCTTTCTTT
>TRBV9|TRBJ2-3|-|TRBD2
CASSILLAPTDTQYF
TGTGCCAGCAGTATACTACTAGCGCCCACAGATACGCAGTATTTT
>TRBV6-1|TRBJ2-1|-|-
CASSNPRQTYNEQFF
TGTGCCAGCAGCAACCCTCGACAAACCTACAATGAGCAGTTCTTC
>TRBV5-6|TRBJ2-7|-|-
CASSYQEDSYEQYF
TGTGCCAGCAGCTACCAAGAGGACTCCTACGAGCAGTACTTC
>TRBV5-1|TRBJ2-5|once|-
CASGGETQYF
TGCGCCAGCGGCGGCGAGACCCAGTACTTC
>TRBV9|TRBJ2-3|-|-
CASSVAGGWAGYTDTQYF
TGTGCCAGCAGCGTAGCCGGAGGGTGGGCGGGGTACACAGATACGCAGTATTTT